Here is one T cell receptor beta chain with its context. The sample carries other DNA sequences with the same CDR3. The data were produced by immunoSEQ multiplex PCR, yet TCRdb's version contains in-frame clones alone and is incomplete. The table includes over 150,000 clones, approximately 94% detected once. These data originate in a study of control samples from healthy donors and cancer patients. The V gene's germline CDR1 is SGHRS and CDR2 YFSETQ. The CDR3 is made up of 15 amino acids. V lost 0 bases to trimming and J lost 3 bases; unmatched junction nucleotides: 2. The chain couples TRBV5-1 to TRBJ2-7; 11 bases are a match to TRBD1. Sequencing used PBMCs. This TCR was recovered from a man in his 60s with colorectal cancer. The DNA of the CDR3 is TGCGCCAGCAGCTTGGGGACAGGGGGCAGCTACGAGCAGTACTTC. The encoded protein is CASSLGTGGSYEQYF.